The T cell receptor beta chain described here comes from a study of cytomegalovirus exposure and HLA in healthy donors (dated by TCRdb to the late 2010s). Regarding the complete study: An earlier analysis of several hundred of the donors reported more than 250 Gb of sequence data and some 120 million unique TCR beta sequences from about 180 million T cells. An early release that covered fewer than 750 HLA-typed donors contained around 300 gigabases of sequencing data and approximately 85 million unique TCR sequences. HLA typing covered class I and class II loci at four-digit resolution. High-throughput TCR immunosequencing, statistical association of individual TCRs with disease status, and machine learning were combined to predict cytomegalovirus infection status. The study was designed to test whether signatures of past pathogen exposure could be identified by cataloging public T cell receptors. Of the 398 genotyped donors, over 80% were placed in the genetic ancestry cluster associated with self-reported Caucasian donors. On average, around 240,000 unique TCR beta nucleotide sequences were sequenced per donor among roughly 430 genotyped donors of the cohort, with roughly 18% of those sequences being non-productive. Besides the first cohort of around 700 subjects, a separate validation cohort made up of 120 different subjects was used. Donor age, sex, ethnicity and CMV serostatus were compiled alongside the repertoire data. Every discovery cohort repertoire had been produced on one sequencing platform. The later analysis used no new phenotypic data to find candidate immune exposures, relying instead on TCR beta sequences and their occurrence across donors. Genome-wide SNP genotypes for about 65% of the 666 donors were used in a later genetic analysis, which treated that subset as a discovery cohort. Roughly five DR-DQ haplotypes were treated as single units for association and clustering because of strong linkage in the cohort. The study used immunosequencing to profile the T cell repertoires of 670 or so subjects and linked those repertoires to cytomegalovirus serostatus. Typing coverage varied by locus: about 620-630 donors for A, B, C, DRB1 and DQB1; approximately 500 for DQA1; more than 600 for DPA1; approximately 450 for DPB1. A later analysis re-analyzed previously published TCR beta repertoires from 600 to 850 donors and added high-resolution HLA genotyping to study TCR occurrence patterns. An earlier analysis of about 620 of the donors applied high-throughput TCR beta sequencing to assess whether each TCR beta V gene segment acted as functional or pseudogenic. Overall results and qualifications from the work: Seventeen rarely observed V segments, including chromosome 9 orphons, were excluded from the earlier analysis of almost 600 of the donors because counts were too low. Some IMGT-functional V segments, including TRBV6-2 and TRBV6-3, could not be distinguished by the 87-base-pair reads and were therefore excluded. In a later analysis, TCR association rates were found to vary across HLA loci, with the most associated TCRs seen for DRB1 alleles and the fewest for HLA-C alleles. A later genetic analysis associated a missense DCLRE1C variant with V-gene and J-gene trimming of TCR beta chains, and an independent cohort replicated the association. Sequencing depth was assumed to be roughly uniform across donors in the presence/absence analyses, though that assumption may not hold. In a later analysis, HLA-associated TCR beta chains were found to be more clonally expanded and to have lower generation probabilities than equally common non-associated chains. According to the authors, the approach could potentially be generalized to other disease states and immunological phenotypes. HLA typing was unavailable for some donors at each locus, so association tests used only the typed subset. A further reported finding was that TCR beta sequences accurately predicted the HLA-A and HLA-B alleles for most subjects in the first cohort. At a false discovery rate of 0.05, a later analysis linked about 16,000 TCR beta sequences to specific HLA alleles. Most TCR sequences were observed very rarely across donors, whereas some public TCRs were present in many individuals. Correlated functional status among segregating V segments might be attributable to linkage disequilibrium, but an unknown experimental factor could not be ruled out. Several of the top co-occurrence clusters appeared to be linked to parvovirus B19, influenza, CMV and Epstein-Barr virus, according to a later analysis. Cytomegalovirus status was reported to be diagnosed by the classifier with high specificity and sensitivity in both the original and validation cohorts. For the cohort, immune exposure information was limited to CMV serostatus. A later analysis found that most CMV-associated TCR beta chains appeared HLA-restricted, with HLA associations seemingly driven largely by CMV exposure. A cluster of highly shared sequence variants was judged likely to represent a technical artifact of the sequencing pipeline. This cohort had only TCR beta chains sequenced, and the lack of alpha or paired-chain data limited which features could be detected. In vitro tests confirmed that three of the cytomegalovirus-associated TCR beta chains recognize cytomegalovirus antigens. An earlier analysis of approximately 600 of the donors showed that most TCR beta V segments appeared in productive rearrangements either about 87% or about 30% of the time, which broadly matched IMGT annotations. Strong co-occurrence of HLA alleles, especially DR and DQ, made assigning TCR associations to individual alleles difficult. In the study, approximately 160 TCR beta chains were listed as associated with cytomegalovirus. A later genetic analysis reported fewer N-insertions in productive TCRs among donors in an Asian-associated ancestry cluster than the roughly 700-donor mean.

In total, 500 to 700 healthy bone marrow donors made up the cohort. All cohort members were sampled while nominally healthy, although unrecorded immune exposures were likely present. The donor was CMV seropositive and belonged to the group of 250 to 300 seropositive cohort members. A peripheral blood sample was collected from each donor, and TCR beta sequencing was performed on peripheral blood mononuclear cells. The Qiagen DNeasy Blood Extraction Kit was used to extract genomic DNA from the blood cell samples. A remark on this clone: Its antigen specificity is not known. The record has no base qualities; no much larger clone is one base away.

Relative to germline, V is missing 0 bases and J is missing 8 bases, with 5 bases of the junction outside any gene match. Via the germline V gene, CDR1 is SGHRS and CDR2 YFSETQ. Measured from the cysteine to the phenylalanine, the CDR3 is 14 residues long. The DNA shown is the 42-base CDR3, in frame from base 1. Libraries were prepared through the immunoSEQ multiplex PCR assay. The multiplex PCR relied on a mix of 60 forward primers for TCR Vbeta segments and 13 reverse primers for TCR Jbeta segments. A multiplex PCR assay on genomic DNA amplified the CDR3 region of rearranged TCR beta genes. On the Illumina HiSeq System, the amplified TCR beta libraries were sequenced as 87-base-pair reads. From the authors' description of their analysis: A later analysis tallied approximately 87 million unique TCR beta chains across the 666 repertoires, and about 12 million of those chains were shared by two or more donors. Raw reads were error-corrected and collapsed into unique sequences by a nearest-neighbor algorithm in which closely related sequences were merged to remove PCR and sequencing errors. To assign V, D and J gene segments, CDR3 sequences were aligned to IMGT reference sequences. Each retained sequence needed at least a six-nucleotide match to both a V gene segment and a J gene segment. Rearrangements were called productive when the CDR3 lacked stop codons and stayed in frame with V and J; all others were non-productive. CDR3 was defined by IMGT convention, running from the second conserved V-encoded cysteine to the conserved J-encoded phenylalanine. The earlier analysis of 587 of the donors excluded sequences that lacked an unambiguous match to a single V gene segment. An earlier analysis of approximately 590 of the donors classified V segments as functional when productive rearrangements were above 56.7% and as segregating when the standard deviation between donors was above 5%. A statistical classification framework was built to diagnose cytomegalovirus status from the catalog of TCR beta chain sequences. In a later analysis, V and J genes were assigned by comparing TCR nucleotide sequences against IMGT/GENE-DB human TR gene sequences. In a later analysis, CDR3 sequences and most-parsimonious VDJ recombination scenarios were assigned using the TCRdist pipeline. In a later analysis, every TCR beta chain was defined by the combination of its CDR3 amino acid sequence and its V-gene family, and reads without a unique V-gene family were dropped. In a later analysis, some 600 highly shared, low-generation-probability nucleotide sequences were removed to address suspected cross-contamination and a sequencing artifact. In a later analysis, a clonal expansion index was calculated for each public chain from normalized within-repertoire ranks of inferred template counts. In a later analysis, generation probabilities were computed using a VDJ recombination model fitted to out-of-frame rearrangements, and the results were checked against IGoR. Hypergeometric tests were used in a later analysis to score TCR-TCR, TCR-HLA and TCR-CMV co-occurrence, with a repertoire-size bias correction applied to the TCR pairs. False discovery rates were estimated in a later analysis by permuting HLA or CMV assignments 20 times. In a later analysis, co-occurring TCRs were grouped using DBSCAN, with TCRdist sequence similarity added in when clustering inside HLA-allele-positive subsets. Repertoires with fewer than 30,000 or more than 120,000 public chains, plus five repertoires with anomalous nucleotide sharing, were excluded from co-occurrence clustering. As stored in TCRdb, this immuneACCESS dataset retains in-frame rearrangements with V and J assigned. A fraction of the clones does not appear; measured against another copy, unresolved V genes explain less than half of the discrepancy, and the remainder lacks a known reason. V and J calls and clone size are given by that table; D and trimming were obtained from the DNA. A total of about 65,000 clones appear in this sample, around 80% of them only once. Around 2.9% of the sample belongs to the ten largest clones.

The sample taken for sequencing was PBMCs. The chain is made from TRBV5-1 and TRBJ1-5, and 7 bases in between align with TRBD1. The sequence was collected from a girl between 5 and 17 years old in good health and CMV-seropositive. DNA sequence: TGCGCCAGCAGCTTGGAAGGGGGCGGAAAGCCCCAGCATTTT. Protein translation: CASSLEGGGKPQHF.